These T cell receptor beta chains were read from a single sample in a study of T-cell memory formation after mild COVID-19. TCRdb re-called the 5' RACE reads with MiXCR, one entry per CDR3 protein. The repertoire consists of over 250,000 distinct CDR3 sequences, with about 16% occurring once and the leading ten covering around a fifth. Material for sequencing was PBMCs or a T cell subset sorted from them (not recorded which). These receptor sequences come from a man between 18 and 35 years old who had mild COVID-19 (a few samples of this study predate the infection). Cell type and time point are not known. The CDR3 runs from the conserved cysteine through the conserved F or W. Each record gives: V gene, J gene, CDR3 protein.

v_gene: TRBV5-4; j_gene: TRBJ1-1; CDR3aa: CASSLVGVLNTEAFF
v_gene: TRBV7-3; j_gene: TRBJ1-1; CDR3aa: CASSSKGGETEAFF
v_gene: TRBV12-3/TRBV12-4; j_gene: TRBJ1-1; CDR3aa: CASCDRGKCTEAFF
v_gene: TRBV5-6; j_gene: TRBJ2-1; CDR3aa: CASSRSEEQFF
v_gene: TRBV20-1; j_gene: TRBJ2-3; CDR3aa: CSASIPGGTDTQYF
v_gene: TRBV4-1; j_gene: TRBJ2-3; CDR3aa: CASSHKRGGGYTQYF
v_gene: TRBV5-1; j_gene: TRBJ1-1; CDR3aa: CASSLILRTTEAFF
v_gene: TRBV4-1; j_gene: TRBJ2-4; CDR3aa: CASSRGLVGNIQYF
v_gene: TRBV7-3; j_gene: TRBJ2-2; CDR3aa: CATRLAGATGELFF
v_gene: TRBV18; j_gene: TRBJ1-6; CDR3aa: CASSPDRESPLHF
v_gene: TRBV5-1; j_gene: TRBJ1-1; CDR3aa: CASRDRLNTEAFF
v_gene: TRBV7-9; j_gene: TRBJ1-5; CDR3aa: CASSEITGTGIHF
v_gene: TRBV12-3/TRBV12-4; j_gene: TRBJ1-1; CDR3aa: CASNSFMNTEAFF
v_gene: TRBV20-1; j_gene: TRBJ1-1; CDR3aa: CSHNRGNTEAFF
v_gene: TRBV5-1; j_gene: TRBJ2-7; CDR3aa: CASSPLSTGYEQYF
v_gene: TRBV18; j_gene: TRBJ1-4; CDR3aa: CASSPPGHSNEKLFF
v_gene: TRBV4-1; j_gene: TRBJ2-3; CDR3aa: CASSRRGLAGTGRSSDTQYF
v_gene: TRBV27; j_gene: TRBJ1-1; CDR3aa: CASTDSSITEAFF
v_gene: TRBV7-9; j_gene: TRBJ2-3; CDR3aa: CASSMGLADTDTQYF
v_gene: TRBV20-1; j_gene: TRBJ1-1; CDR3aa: CSARDPPANTEAFF
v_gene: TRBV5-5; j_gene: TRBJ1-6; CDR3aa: CASSFGQHNSPLHF
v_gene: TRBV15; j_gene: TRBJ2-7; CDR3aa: CATSRGDSSYEQYF
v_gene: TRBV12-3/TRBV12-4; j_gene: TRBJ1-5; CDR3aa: CASSSTGGKQPQHF
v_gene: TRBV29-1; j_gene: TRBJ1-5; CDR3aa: CSVMGENQPQHF
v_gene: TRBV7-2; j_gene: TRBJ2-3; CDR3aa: CASSLGDHGRYTDTQYF
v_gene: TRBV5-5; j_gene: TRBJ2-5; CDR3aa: CASSTGHQETQYF
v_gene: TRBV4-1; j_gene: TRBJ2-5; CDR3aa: CASSSRLAGAQETQYF
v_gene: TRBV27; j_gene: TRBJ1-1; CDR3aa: CASSRWGTEAFF
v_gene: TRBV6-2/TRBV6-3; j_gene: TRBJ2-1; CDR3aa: CASKGRSSYNEQFF
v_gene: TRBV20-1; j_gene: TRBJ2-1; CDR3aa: CSAAGPAGVSYNEQFF
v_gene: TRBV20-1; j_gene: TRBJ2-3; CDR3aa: CSASQAGGHESTQYF
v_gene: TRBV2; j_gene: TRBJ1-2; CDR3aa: CASIPGQALGYTF
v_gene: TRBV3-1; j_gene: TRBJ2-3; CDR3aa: CASSRPQGIGTSTDTQYF
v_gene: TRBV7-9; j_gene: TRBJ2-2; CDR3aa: CASYGSTGELFF
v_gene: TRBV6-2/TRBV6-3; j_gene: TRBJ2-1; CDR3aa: CASSYGRGGRDEQFF
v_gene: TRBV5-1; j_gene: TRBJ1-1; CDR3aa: CASSSENTEAFF
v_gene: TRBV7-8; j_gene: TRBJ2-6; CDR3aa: CASRELRSGANVLTF
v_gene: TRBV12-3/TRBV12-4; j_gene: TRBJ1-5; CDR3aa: CASKDRGGQPQHF
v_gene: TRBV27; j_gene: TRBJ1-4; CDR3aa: CASSLGQGATNEKLFF
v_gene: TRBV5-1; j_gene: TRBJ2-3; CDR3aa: CASSFSETGISDTQYF
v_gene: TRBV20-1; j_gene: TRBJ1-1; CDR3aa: CSADHRDRGLISEAFF
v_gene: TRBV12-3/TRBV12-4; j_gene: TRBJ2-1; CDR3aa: CASSLNGAYNEQFF
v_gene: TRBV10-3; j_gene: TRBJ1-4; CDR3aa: CAISSGADEKLFF
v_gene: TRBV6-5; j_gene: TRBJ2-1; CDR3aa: CASSLGQGGEQFF
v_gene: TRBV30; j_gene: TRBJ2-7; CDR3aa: CAWSRGAEQYF
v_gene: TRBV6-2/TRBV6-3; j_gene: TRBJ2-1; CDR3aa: CASSYLAGRHEQFF
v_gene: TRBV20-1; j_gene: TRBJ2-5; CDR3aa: CSVGGGIKTQYF
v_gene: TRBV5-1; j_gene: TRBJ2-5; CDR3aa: CASSFGGQSFQETQYF
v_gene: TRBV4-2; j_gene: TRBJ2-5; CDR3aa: CASSQGEITETQYF
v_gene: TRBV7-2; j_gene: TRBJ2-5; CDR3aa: CASSSPGHPRETQYF
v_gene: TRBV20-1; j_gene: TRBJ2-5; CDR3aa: CSAAGNQETQYF
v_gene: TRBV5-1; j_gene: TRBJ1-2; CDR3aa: CASSLLSRGLDGYTF
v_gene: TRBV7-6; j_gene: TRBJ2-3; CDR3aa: CASSLTGGGDTQYF
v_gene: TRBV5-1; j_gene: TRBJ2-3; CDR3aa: CASSEFGYSTDTQYF